What follows describes a single T cell receptor (beta chain). The antigen remains undetermined. The same CDR3 is also encoded by other DNA sequences in this sample. Patient tissue came from resections in Japan or China, 2014–2017. Some clones are missing from TCRdb's copy, which holds only in-frame ones; the method was immunoSEQ multiplex PCR. Seen here are approximately 11,000 clones, over 60% observed once, and the top ten hold about 28%. With 5 bases clipped from V and 0 bases from J, the junction kept 4 bases outside the gene matches. The CDR3 extends over 16 amino acids. Per germline, CDR1 LNHDA and CDR2 SQIVND (reference sequence). The data originate from a study of immune evolution from preneoplasia to lung adenocarcinoma. Study-level results: Clonality was highest in normal lung, lower in later-stage lesions apparently. Top clone share appeared to fall from AAH through AIS, MIA, adenocarcinoma.

The sequencing input was FFPE normal lung tissue adjacent to the tumor. This chain joins TRBV19 and TRBJ2-6; 7 nucleotides line up with TRBD1. The origin of this receptor is a person aged 60 to 70 with lung adenocarcinoma. Some clones in this sample may be carry-over from other donors' samples. The CDR3 DNA follows: TGTGCCAGTAGTCGGGACAGCAGCTCTGGGGCCAACGTCCTGACTTTC. This translates into CASSRDSSSGANVLTF.